The TCR beta chain described here comes from a study of T cells in localized non-small cell lung cancer. General study results and limits: Paired adjacent lung recovered a median roughly 50 of the top 100 tumor clones. Tumor trailed uninvolved adjacent lung in T cell clonality, which peaked there. Higher blood T cell density tracked longer overall survival.

The method was immunoSEQ multiplex PCR; TCRdb's version includes in-frame clones alone and lacks a portion of them. The sample includes tens of thousands of clones, approximately 84% of them seen just once. With regard to this clone: Its antigen is still unknown.

The material was peripheral blood, obtained before any cancer treatment. The clonotype comes from a female donor aged 60 or older with stage I lung adenocarcinoma.

In nucleotides, the CDR3 is TGCAGCGGAAGGGACAGCCAAGAGACCCAGTACTTC. It translates to CSGRDSQETQYF. The chain carries TRBV29-1 and TRBJ2-5; 7 bases are shared with TRBD1. The CDR3 spans 12 residues. CDR1 SQVTM and CDR2 ANQGSEA come from the germline V gene. The trim removed 7 bases at V and 1 base at J, leaving 3 bases unmatched.